These T cell receptor beta chains were read from a single sample in a study of blood T cell repertoires in COVID-19. Sequencing was performed with immunoSEQ multiplex PCR; in TCRdb, only in-frame clones are kept and a portion is missing. The sample holds roughly 56,000 clones; approximately 86% are singletons and the top ten take approximately 5%. Sequenced input: peripheral blood. The receptors derive from a man in his 70s with acute or convalescent COVID-19. Each CDR3 is given without its conserved first and last residue.

cdr3_aa: ASSLQGPQETQY
cdr3_length: 12
j_call: TRBJ2-5
v_call: TRBV5-1

cdr3_aa: ASLSGGTSTDTQY
cdr3_length: 13
j_call: TRBJ2-3
v_call: TRBV28

cdr3_aa: ASNPGQGEKGYT
cdr3_length: 12
j_call: TRBJ1-2
v_call: TRBV11-2

cdr3_aa: ASSLEHLPGLIYEQY
cdr3_length: 15
j_call: TRBJ2-7
v_call: TRBV11-2

cdr3_aa: ASSLPAGGYNEQF
cdr3_length: 13
j_call: TRBJ2-1
v_call: TRBV7-6

cdr3_aa: ASSEGLPSQGIDYEQY
cdr3_length: 16
j_call: TRBJ2-7
v_call: TRBV6-1

cdr3_aa: ASSPRTGYEQY
cdr3_length: 11
j_call: TRBJ2-7
v_call: TRBV6-5

cdr3_aa: SVEGARTEAF
cdr3_length: 10
j_call: TRBJ1-1
v_call: TRBV29-1

cdr3_aa: ASSERDRYNQPQH
cdr3_length: 13
j_call: TRBJ1-5
v_call: TRBV6-1

cdr3_aa: ASSWWTEPGNGYT
cdr3_length: 13
j_call: TRBJ1-2
v_call: TRBV5-5

cdr3_aa: ASSPRTGGDSYNEQF
cdr3_length: 15
j_call: TRBJ2-1
v_call: TRBV9

cdr3_aa: ASSEWRAAGGSPLH
cdr3_length: 14
j_call: TRBJ1-6
v_call: TRBV10-2

cdr3_aa: ASSLRGGATGSEGYT
cdr3_length: 15
j_call: TRBJ1-2
v_call: TRBV7-3

cdr3_aa: ASSLIYGYGYT
cdr3_length: 11
j_call: TRBJ1-2
v_call: TRBV5-5

cdr3_aa: ASSPRRETDTQY
cdr3_length: 12
j_call: TRBJ2-3
v_call: TRBV18

cdr3_aa: ASSPGGGYTGELF
cdr3_length: 13
j_call: TRBJ2-2
v_call: TRBV11-2

cdr3_aa: ASRGARETQY
cdr3_length: 10
j_call: TRBJ2-5
v_call: TRBV12-3/TRBV12-4

cdr3_aa: ASSGQEAQPQH
cdr3_length: 11
j_call: TRBJ1-5
v_call: TRBV6-5

cdr3_aa: ASSSPGRTVYGYT
cdr3_length: 13
j_call: TRBJ1-2
v_call: TRBV6-6

cdr3_aa: ASNGATGEDTQY
cdr3_length: 12
j_call: TRBJ2-3
v_call: TRBV10-3

cdr3_aa: ATVDRVDQPQH
cdr3_length: 11
j_call: TRBJ1-5
v_call: TRBV15

cdr3_aa: ASSCLGGTGCEKLF
cdr3_length: 14
j_call: TRBJ1-4
v_call: TRBV28

cdr3_aa: ASSLMTGNGYT
cdr3_length: 11
j_call: TRBJ1-2
v_call: TRBV6-5

cdr3_aa: ASSTPQGFNTGELF
cdr3_length: 14
j_call: TRBJ2-2
v_call: TRBV9

cdr3_aa: ASSPGGNEKLF
cdr3_length: 11
j_call: TRBJ1-4
v_call: TRBV3-1/TRBV3-2

cdr3_aa: ASWQGHSSYEQY
cdr3_length: 12
j_call: TRBJ2-7
v_call: TRBV2

cdr3_aa: ATSDPGQGGNEQF
cdr3_length: 13
j_call: TRBJ2-1
v_call: TRBV24-1

cdr3_aa: ASSKRQGAGEKLF
cdr3_length: 13
j_call: TRBJ1-4
v_call: TRBV5-6

cdr3_aa: ASSLYIGNTIY
cdr3_length: 11
j_call: TRBJ1-3
v_call: TRBV7-9

cdr3_aa: ASSQERGQTNQPQH
cdr3_length: 14
j_call: TRBJ1-5
v_call: TRBV3-1/TRBV3-2

cdr3_aa: ASSLKLGEDYNEQF
cdr3_length: 14
j_call: TRBJ2-1
v_call: TRBV7-3

cdr3_aa: ASSYELWEPQY
cdr3_length: 11
j_call: TRBJ2-7
v_call: TRBV28

cdr3_aa: ATSLGATNTGELF
cdr3_length: 13
j_call: TRBJ2-2
v_call: TRBV15